Listed below are T cell receptor beta chains from one sample, sequenced in a study of blood T cell repertoires in COVID-19. Profiling relied on immunoSEQ multiplex PCR, and the TCRdb table lists in-frame clones only, not all of them. The table records over 70,000 clones, less than 95% of them present only once. Sequencing input: peripheral blood. Receptors originate from a man younger than 35 with COVID-19, enrolled during active disease. Each CDR3 is given with its conserved first and last residue. A D gene is named only where the DNA matches it firmly.

TRBJ1-1,TRBV19,TRBD1,TGTGCCAGTAGTCGGGGACAGGGTATGTTGGAAGCTTTCTTT,CASSRGQGMLEAFF
TRBJ2-1,TRBV7-6,TRBD1,TGTGCCAGCAGCGTAGGACAGGCCCTCTCCTACAATGAGCAGTTCTTC,CASSVGQALSYNEQFF
TRBJ1-6,TRBV5-3,TRBD1,TGTGCCAGAAGCTTGATGGATTTCCCCGGGACAGCCTGCTCACCCCTCCACTTT,CARSLMDFPGTACSPLHF
TRBJ2-7,TRBV11-2,TRBD1,TGTGCCAGCAGCTCCTGGACAGGGCTGGGAGAGCAGTACTTC,CASSSWTGLGEQYF
TRBJ1-2,TRBV11-3,-,TGTGCCAGCGTTTCTAACGGGGGGCCCTATGGCTACACCTTC,CASVSNGGPYGYTF
TRBJ1-2,TRBV28,TRBD1,TGTGCCAGCAGTTATTCCAGGGGGGAAACTGGCTACACCTTC,CASSYSRGETGYTF
TRBJ2-7,TRBV12-3/TRBV12-4,TRBD1,TGTGCCAGCAGTTCAATTACAGGGGTCGAGCAGTACTTC,CASSSITGVEQYF
TRBJ1-2,TRBV6-5,TRBD1,TGTGCCAGCAGAGTCCAGGGGGTCGACTATGGCTACACCTTC,CASRVQGVDYGYTF
TRBJ2-5,TRBV5-1,TRBD2,TGCGCCAGCAGCTTGGTGGTTTCTAGCGGGAGGAACCAAGAGACCCAGTACTTC,CASSLVVSSGRNQETQYF
TRBJ2-1,TRBV24-1,-,TGTGCCACCAGTGATTTTTCCAGGGGCCTCAATGAGCAGTTCTTC,CATSDFSRGLNEQFF